These 13 T cell receptor beta chains share one sample of origin, sequenced in a study of T cells in Graves' hyperthyroidism and ophthalmopathy (dated by TCRdb to between 2017 and 2020). Libraries were constructed by multiplex PCR. Sequencing used an Illumina HiSeq 2000. TCR beta CDR3 regions were amplified from RNA transcripts. For the first round of RT-PCR on the TCR CDR3, the HTBI primer set was used together with the Qiagen OneStep RT-PCR kit. The raw public reads went through TCRdb reprocessing: fastp at Q25, MiXCR clone calling, in-frame beta chains kept. Entries that share a CDR3 protein sequence are merged under the most common genes and DNA. Here the sample has hundreds of thousands of distinct CDR3 sequences; 15% occur a single time. The biggest ten clones account for over 25% of the sample. The specimen was blood. The source of these receptors is a woman under 40 with Graves' hyperthyroidism.

This clonotype has at least ten counts. The V and J genes are TRBV2 and TRBJ2-7; TRBD2 aligns across 7 bases. The trim removed 8 bases at V and 3 bases at J, leaving 10 bases unmatched. The germline V gene encodes CDR1 SNHLY and CDR2 FYNNEI. This CDR3 comprises 14 residues. The CDR3 DNA reads TGTGCCAGCTCTTGGCGGGAGAAGGACTACGAGCAGTACTTC. It yields the protein CASSWREKDYEQYF.

This clonotype was seen only a few times. This chain uses TRBV3-1 with TRBJ2-1; D ambiguous. This CDR3 has 13 amino acids. The V and J ends lost 1 base and 6 bases respectively, with 7 bases between them. Germline lookup yields CDR1 LGHDT and CDR2 YNNKEL (reference sequence). DNA of the CDR3: TGTGCCAGCAGCCAAGTTCTCGTCAATGAGCAGTTCTTC. This encodes CASSQVLVNEQFF.

The chain recombines TRBV20-1 with TRBJ1-5; D not resolved. Trimming left V 6 bases short and J 0 bases short, with 21 bases between. The CDR3 loop spans 17 amino acids. Germline CDR1 is DFQATT and CDR2 is SNEGSKA (reference sequence). CDR3 nucleotide sequence: TGCAGTGCCACCCCTCCCGCCCAGGCCCATAGCAATCAGCCCCAGCATTTT. Its protein product is CSATPPAQAHSNQPQHF.

This clonotype occurred a few times. The CDR3 sequence is CAISESRQGGGYTF. The CDR3 DNA reads as TGTGCCATCAGTGAGTCGCGGCAGGGTGGGGGCTACACCTTC. The V and J genes are TRBV10-3 and TRBJ1-2; tentative D call: TRBD1 (5 bases). This CDR3 region has 14 residues. Germline lookup yields CDR1 ENHRY and CDR2 SYGVKD. Trimming stripped 0 bases from V and 8 bases from J, with 13 bases between.

The chain employs TRBV25-1 and TRBJ1-5; D is possibly TRBD1 (6 bases). V lost 9 bases, J lost 3 bases, and 15 bases lay in between. This CDR3 has 14 residues. CDR1 is MGHDK, CDR2 SYGVNS, per germline. This chain's CDR3 is CASQGQGLNQPQHF. The CDR3 DNA reads TGTGCCAGTCAAGGGCAGGGGCTCAATCAGCCCCAGCATTTT.

This clonotype turned up a few times. The chain uses TRBV9 and TRBJ2-2; 9 nucleotides align to TRBD1. The CDR3 runs to 16 residues. Germline trimming cut 0 bases from V and 5 bases from J; bases unmatched to any gene: 5. Germline-derived CDR1 and CDR2 are SGDLS and YYNGEE. The CDR3: CASSVDYRGQTGELFF. CDR3 in DNA: TGTGCCAGCAGCGTAGATTACAGGGGGCAGACCGGGGAGCTGTTTTTT.

This clonotype was observed a few times. The genes are TRBV9 and TRBJ2-3, with D hard to call. The CDR3 is 16 residues long. Trimming removed 0 bases at V and 6 bases at J, with 17 bases between. Per the germline V gene, CDR1 is SGDLS and CDR2 is YYNGEE. In DNA, the CDR3 is TGTGCCAGCAGCGTAGGGGCTGTGGCCCCCTGGGATACGCAGTATTTT. Residues: CASSVGAVAPWDTQYF.

The CDR3 region has the DNA TGTGCCAGCAGCGGGGAGACTAGCGGGGGGCCAGCGCAGTATTTT. Its translation is CASSGETSGGPAQYF. The chain is built from TRBV9 and TRBJ2-3, with 13 bases identical to TRBD2. Germline loops: CDR1 SGDLS, CDR2 YYNGEE. The ends lost 3 bases at V and 10 bases at J; junction bases unmatched: 8. The CDR3 runs to 15 residues.

Ten or more counts support this clonotype. The chain recombines TRBV27 with TRBJ2-7; possible D gene TRBD1, 5 bases. The V end lost 2 bases, the J end lost 3 bases, and 14 bases lay between the germline ends. The CDR3 runs 15 residues. Germline-derived CDR1 and CDR2 are MNHEY and SMNVEV (reference sequence). The chain's CDR3 is CASSLTLGRVYEQYF. The CDR3 bases are TGTGCCAGCAGTTTAACGCTGGGCAGGGTCTACGAGCAGTACTTC.

Remarks on this clonotype: A much larger clone lies one base from this, so it may be a read error. The V gene is TRBV6-2 or TRBV6-3, the J gene TRBJ1-5; D might be TRBD1 (5 bases). Germline loops: CDR1 MNHEY, CDR2 SVGEGT. The V and J ends lost 5 bases and 6 bases respectively, with 11 bases between them. CDR3 length: 13 residues. CDR3 loop: CASSRDGSQPQHF. CDR3 nucleotides: TGTGCCAGCAGTAGGGACGGTAGTCAGCCCCAGCATTTT.

The gene calls are TRBV20-1 and TRBJ1-5; 8 positions agree with TRBD1. Germline assignment: CDR1 DFQATT and CDR2 SNEGSKA (reference sequence). This CDR3 spans 14 amino acids. The V and J ends lost 5 bases and 2 bases, in that order; junction bases with no gene match: 5. The chain's CDR3 is CSAPDRGGNQPQHF. For the CDR3, the DNA is TGCAGTGCTCCCGACAGGGGAGGCAATCAGCCCCAGCATTTT.

The rearrangement joins TRBV5-1 to TRBJ2-7, with TRBD2 matching 9 bases. V lost 3 bases and J lost 6; bases outside the gene matches: 10. The CDR3 has 15 residues. Germline CDR1 SGHRS, CDR2 YFSETQ. CDR3 in amino acids: CASSSTLSGSTEQYF. CDR3 sequence (DNA): TGCGCCAGCAGCTCTACCCTTAGCGGGAGTACCGAGCAGTACTTC.

The J gene is TRBJ1-2, the V gene TRBV10-3; D is perhaps TRBD1 (6 bases). Germline loops: CDR1 ENHRY, CDR2 SYGVKD. V lost 10 bases to trimming and J lost 6 bases, with 18 bases between them. The CDR3 spans 13 residues. The CDR3 DNA reads TGTGCCACCGCGCCAGGGGCAGGCGATGGCTACACCTTC. Amino acids: CATAPGAGDGYTF.